These 27 T cell receptor beta chains were all obtained from the same sample, sequenced in a study of vaccination and CD4 T cells after COVID-19. Oncomine TCR Beta short-read sequencing was applied to DNA from cultured CD4+ T cells. TCRdb re-derived calls from the PCR reads in MiXCR, one entry per CDR3 protein. The table records some 4,300 distinct CDR3 sequences, 50% to 65% of them present only once. Treatment of the sample: approximately nine-day PBMC culture with coronavirus spike peptide pools or control peptides (ViraFEST assay). Harvesting of the unexposed donor's CD4+ T cells predated the COVID-19 pandemic (2011-2018). Their antigen targets remain unknown. Sequencing was performed on CD4+ T cells from blood, cultured in vitro. The source is a human donor in good health.

The CDR3 is CSVEGIPNYGYTF. CDR3 DNA sequence: TGCAGCGTTGAAGGAATCCCTAACTATGGCTACACCTTC. The chain recombines TRBV29-1 with TRBJ1-2, with D uncertain. The CDR3 sequence is 13 residues long. Germline CDR1 and CDR2: SQVTM and ANQGSEA. V lost 1 base, J lost 0 bases, and 6 bases lay in between.

The chain couples TRBV7-2 to TRBJ1-3; D unresolved. This CDR3 has 12 amino acids. Germline V CDR1 and CDR2: SGHTA, FQGNSA. Trimming stripped 1 base from V and 10 bases from J, with 8 bases between. The CDR3 sequence is CASSLGRGTIYF. DNA for the CDR3: TGTGCCAGCAGCTTAGGTAGAGGGACCATATATTTT.

The chain joins TRBV5-1 to TRBJ1-6, with TRBD1 matching 7 bases. The CDR3 consists of 15 residues. CDR1 is SGHRS and CDR2 is YFSETQ in the germline V gene. J lost 7 bases, V lost 2 bases, and 6 bases had no gene match. The DNA for the CDR3 is TGCGCCAGCAGCTTCCAGACAGGGAACAATTCACCCCTCCACTTT. This codes for CASSFQTGNNSPLHF.

This sequence joins TRBV6-5 and TRBJ1-1, with 8 bases identical to TRBD1. The CDR3 runs to 19 residues. Germline V lookup: CDR1 MNHEY, CDR2 SVGAGI. V dropped 0 bases and J dropped 5; count of bases not matched to a gene: 17. The CDR3 loop reads CASSYSIGRTGLGRTEAFF. As DNA, the CDR3 is TGTGCCAGCAGTTACTCGATAGGCCGGACAGGGCTCGGTCGGACTGAAGCTTTCTTT.

The chain joins TRBV6-1 to TRBJ1-2, with a weak D call TRBD1 (6 bases). This CDR3 has 13 amino acids. With 10 bases removed from V and 4 bases from J, the gap between germline ends came to 16 bases. Germline V gene data show CDR1 as MNHNS and CDR2 as SASEGT. In DNA, the CDR3 is TGTGCCACCACGTCGACAGGATTCTATGGCTACACCTTC. Protein: CATTSTGFYGYTF.

This clonotype has only a few counts. The chain carries TRBV2 and TRBJ2-5, with D possibly matching TRBD1 (6 bases). In germline, CDR1 is SNHLY, CDR2 FYNNEI. V was trimmed by 0 bases and J by 5 bases, leaving 13 bases between them. This CDR3 is 15 amino acids long. Written as DNA, the CDR3 is TGTGCCAGCAGTGAAGCGCTTCAGGGGCTTGAGACCCAGTACTTC. This translates into CASSEALQGLETQYF.

The J gene is TRBJ1-5, the V gene TRBV19, with a weak D call TRBD1 (5 bases). V dropped 7 bases and J dropped 4 bases, with 23 bases sitting between them. Germline V gene sequence: CDR1 LNHDA, CDR2 SQIVND (reference sequence). The CDR3 length is 17 residues. CDR3 coding DNA: TGTGCCAGTACTACATTCATTGGGGGGAGTGGGAATCAGCCCCAGCATTTT. This translates into CASTTFIGGSGNQPQHF. The full variable domain, completed using reference TRBV19 and TRBJ1-5, is DGGITQSPKYLFRKEGQNVTLSCEQNLNHDAMYWYRQDPGQGLRLIYYSQIVNDFQKGDIAEGYSVSREKKESFPLTVTSAQKNPTAFYLCASTTFIGGSGNQPQHFGDGTRLSIL.

The V call is TRBV12-3 or TRBV12-4, the J call TRBJ1-5; D is perhaps TRBD1 (5 bases). Trimming cost V 4 bases and J 6 bases, with 16 bases left between them. The CDR3 contains 15 residues. CDR3 region: CASSSRGIGAQPQHF. The CDR3, as DNA: TGTGCCAGCAGTTCGAGGGGTATTGGAGCTCAGCCCCAGCATTTT.

The chain carries TRBV6-1 and TRBJ2-1; D not resolved. V was shortened by 6 bases and J by 4 bases, with 16 bases between the two germline ends. The germline V gene has CDR1 MNHNS and CDR2 SASEGT. There are 15 residues in the CDR3. The CDR3 DNA sequence: TGTGCCAGCAGGCCCATGGCGACCCCTTACAATGAGCAGTTCTTC. Amino acid sequence: CASRPMATPYNEQFF.

The V call is TRBV15, the J call TRBJ1-2, with D possibly being TRBD1 (5 bases). The CDR3 covers 14 residues. Germline V gene sequence: CDR1 LNHNV, CDR2 YYDKDF (reference sequence). Trimming shortened V by 0 bases and J by 4 bases, and 9 bases separated the two germline ends. This CDR3 reads CATSRDRERYGYTF. CDR3 nucleotide sequence: TGTGCCACCAGCAGAGACAGGGAGCGCTATGGCTACACCTTC.

This clonotype was counted only a few times. This chain uses TRBV6-1 with TRBJ2-2; D not certain. CDR3 size: 16 residues. The V gene's germline CDR1 is MNHNS and CDR2 SASEGT. Trimming left V 7 bases short and J 5 bases short, with 20 bases between. DNA for the CDR3: TGTGCCAGCAAAGGGCCAGCGATTCGAGCGACCGGGGAGCTGTTTTTT. It specifies CASKGPAIRATGELFF.

The V gene is TRBV6-2 or TRBV6-3, the J gene TRBJ1-1; D gene unclear. Germline V gives CDR1 MNHEY, CDR2 SVGEGT. The CDR3 totals 11 residues. The V end lost 6 bases, the J end lost 7 bases, and 9 bases lay between the germline ends. This CDR3 is CASSKVSEAFF. CDR3 bases: TGTGCCAGCAGCAAAGTCAGTGAAGCTTTCTTT.

The rearrangement joins TRBV20-1 to TRBJ1-6, with 10 bases matching TRBD1. Germline loops: CDR1 DFQATT, CDR2 SNEGSKA (reference sequence). After removal of 2 bases from V and 3 bases from J, the junction contained 10 bases not matched to a gene. There are 18 residues in the CDR3. Here the CDR3 DNA reads TGCAGTGCTAGACCGGGACAGGGGATGGGGATCTATAATTCACCCCTCCACTTT. Its protein product is CSARPGQGMGIYNSPLHF.

The rearrangement uses TRBV7-2 and TRBJ1-5; no reliable D call. Germline assignment: CDR1 SGHTA and CDR2 FQGNSA. This CDR3 spans 13 amino acids. With 2 bases removed from V and 9 bases from J, the gap between germline ends came to 11 bases. CDR3 sequence (DNA): TGTGCCAGCAGCTTAAAATCGGAGACGCCCCAGCATTTT. Translated, it gives CASSLKSETPQHF.

This chain uses TRBV5-8 with TRBJ2-1; 7 bases align to TRBD2. Germline CDR1 is SGHTS and CDR2 is YDEGEE. This CDR3 spans 16 amino acids. Trimming at V came to 1 base and at J to 1 base, leaving 5 bases not matched to a gene. Here the CDR3 DNA reads TGTGCCAGCAGCTTGAGGCGGGGGTTATCCTACAATGAGCAGTTCTTC. The encoded protein is CASSLRRGLSYNEQFF.

The V gene is TRBV6-1, the J gene TRBJ1-6; D uncertain. Trimming cost V 5 bases and J 7 bases, with 12 bases left between them. The CDR3 covers 14 residues. CDR1 is MNHNS and CDR2 is SASEGT in the germline V gene. The CDR3 reads CASSPRVGNSPLHF. CDR3 bases: TGTGCCAGCAGTCCCCGGGTCGGAAATTCACCCCTCCACTTT.

The chain links TRBV15 to TRBJ1-2; D gene ambiguous. CDR3 length: 15 amino acids. The V gene lost 1 base and the J gene lost 1 base, with 10 bases spanning the gap. Looked up from germline, CDR1 is LNHNV and CDR2 is YYDKDF (reference sequence). DNA of the CDR3: TGTGCCACCAGCAGAGTGGTGGGCAGTAACTATGGCTACACCTTC. As protein: CATSRVVGSNYGYTF. Supplemented by reference TRBV15 and TRBJ1-2, the full variable domain reads DAMVIQNPRYQVTQFGKPVTLSCSQTLNHNVMYWYQQKSSQAPKLLFHYYDKDFNNEADTPDNFQSRRPNTSFCFLDIRSPGLGDTAMYLCATSRVVGSNYGYTFGSGTRLTVV.

The V and J genes are TRBV19 and TRBJ1-2; TRBD1 is a possible D gene (6 bases). This CDR3 region has 12 residues. The ends were cut back, 7 bases at V and 4 bases at J, with 10 bases in the middle. CDR1 and CDR2 (germline): LNHDA, SQIVND (reference sequence). As DNA, the CDR3 is TGTGCCAGTAAGGGGGGTGGCTATGGCTACACCTTC. Translation gives CASKGGGYGYTF.

The V gene is TRBV10-3, the J gene TRBJ2-3; 13 nucleotides line up with TRBD2. The CDR3 sequence is 17 residues long. The V gene end was trimmed by 1 base and the J gene end by 4 bases; junction bases not matched to a gene: 5. CDR1 and CDR2 from the germline V gene are ENHRY and SYGVKD. DNA for the CDR3: TGTGCCATCAGTGAGTTAAGACTAGCGGGGGGCCCAGATACGCAGTATTTT. Translating gives CAISELRLAGGPDTQYF.

This clonotype was detected only a few times. The J gene is TRBJ1-2, the V gene TRBV19, with 9 nucleotides matching TRBD1. Germline lookup yields CDR1 LNHDA and CDR2 SQIVND (reference sequence). CDR3 length: 13 residues. J gave up 7 bases and V 4 bases, and 4 bases lay outside the gene matches. The CDR3 sequence is CASSKDRGSGYTF. CDR3 coding DNA: TGTGCCAGTAGTAAGGACAGGGGTAGTGGCTACACCTTC. Looking up the rest from reference TRBV19 and TRBJ1-2 gives the full variable domain: DGGITQSPKYLFRKEGQNVTLSCEQNLNHDAMYWYRQDPGQGLRLIYYSQIVNDFQKGDIAEGYSVSREKKESFPLTVTSAQKNPTAFYLCASSKDRGSGYTFGSGTRLTVV.

This clonotype is termed medium-sized. The chain links TRBV7-8 to TRBJ2-7, with D maybe TRBD1 (7 bases). Trimming shortened V by 5 bases and J by 7 bases, and 18 bases separated the two germline ends. CDR3 length: 14 amino acids. Per the germline V gene, CDR1 is SGHVS and CDR2 is FQNEAQ. CDR3 nucleotide sequence: TGTGCCAGCAGCCCGCGCGAGGGGGCGGGGGAGCAGTACTTC. It specifies CASSPREGAGEQYF.

This rearrangement joins TRBV27 to TRBJ1-6; 8 bases agree with TRBD1. Germline values: CDR1 MNHEY, CDR2 SMNVEV (reference sequence). The CDR3 is 16 residues long. J was trimmed by 0 bases and V by 7 bases; bases with no gene match: 5. The CDR3 loop is CASTGGAGSYNSPLHF. CDR3 DNA sequence: TGTGCCAGCACAGGGGGCGCCGGCTCCTATAATTCACCCCTCCACTTT.

The genes are TRBV7-6 and TRBJ2-5; 14 positions agree with TRBD2. Germline CDR1 reads SGHVS; CDR2 reads FNYEAQ. J was trimmed by 0 bases and V by 2 bases; bases with no gene match: 11. The CDR3 loop spans 20 amino acids. The CDR3 is CASSLSPGLAGAGNQETQYF. CDR3 nucleotide sequence: TGTGCCAGCAGCTTATCGCCGGGACTAGCGGGGGCCGGGAACCAAGAGACCCAGTACTTC.

In its sample, this clonotype was seen a few times. This rearrangement joins TRBV6-2 or TRBV6-3 to TRBJ2-5; 12 bases match TRBD2. This CDR3 region has 17 residues. In germline, CDR1 is MNHEY, CDR2 SVGEGT. V was clipped by 4 bases and J by 5 bases; unmatched bases: 11. CDR3 protein: CASSSLDLAGGPETQYF. In DNA form, the CDR3 reads TGTGCCAGCAGTTCCCTAGACCTAGCGGGGGGGCCGGAGACCCAGTACTTC.

The chain links TRBV20-1 to TRBJ2-5; tentative D call: TRBD1 (5 bases). V lost 6 bases, J lost 10 bases, and 18 bases lay in between. The CDR3 is 12 residues long. From germline, CDR1 is DFQATT and CDR2 SNEGSKA (reference sequence). The CDR3 reads CSAALEPRDQYF. CDR3 DNA: TGCAGTGCCGCCCTCGAACCCAGGGACCAGTACTTC.

This clonotype was picked up one time. The chain uses TRBV7-9 and TRBJ1-1; the D is unclear. CDR1 and CDR2 (germline): SEHNR, FQNEAQ (reference sequence). This CDR3 is 14 amino acids long. Trimming cost V 1 base and J 7 bases, with 13 bases left between them. Here the CDR3 reads CASSLEVGFIEAFF. As DNA, the CDR3 is TGTGCCAGCAGCTTAGAGGTCGGGTTCATTGAAGCTTTCTTT. The entire variable domain, with the rest obtained from reference TRBV7-9 and TRBJ1-1, is as follows: DTGVSQNPRHKITKRGQNVTFRCDPISEHNRLYWYRQTLGQGPEFLTYFQNEAQLEKSRLLSDRFSAERPKGSFSTLEIQRTEQGDSAMYLCASSLEVGFIEAFFGQGTRLTVV.

This clonotype came up a few times. V gene TRBV5-5 combines with J gene TRBJ1-2; D gene uncertain. From germline, CDR1 is SGHKS and CDR2 YYEKEE (reference sequence). V was shortened by 3 bases and J by 4 bases, with 4 bases between the two germline ends. The CDR3 consists of 11 residues. The CDR3 loop is CASSSAYGYTF. DNA of the CDR3: TGTGCCAGCAGCTCGGCCTATGGCTACACCTTC.